This T cell receptor (beta chain) derives from a study of T cells in Graves' hyperthyroidism and ophthalmopathy. To note about this clonotype: Its target is unknown. The final CDR3 position lacks the conserved phenylalanine or tryptophan, pointing to a likely read error. The limits of the CDR3 on the DNA are not certain, so only TCRdb's listed CDR3 is given.

Termini included, the CDR3 measures 9 amino acids. Germline loops: CDR1 SQVTM, CDR2 ANQGSEA. The investigators amplified TCR beta CDR3 regions from RNA transcripts. A first-round RT-PCR of the TCR CDR3 used the HTBI primer set. TCRdb called the multiplex PCR reads again in MiXCR, with one record for every CDR3 protein. In the table there are around 600,000 distinct CDR3 sequences, 45% of which are singletons. Pregnant or lactating patients were excluded, as were those with uncontrolled infection or other autoimmune disease. General study points: Model output signaled ophthalmopathy a median around 6.9 months ahead of onset. Most thyroid-expanded clonotypes above 0.001 were also found in blood. Patients with ophthalmopathy were separated from those with stable hyperthyroidism by a 13 V-J model.

The clonotype originates from an adult man with Graves' disease, either hyperthyroidism or ophthalmopathy (not recorded which). Sequencing was carried out using peripheral blood or thyroid tissue (not recorded which). This rearrangement joins TRBV29-1 to TRBJ1-4. The CDR3 region is CSVEEGGMY.